This is a list of T cell receptor beta chains from one sample in a study of T cell responses to AZD1222 COVID-19 vaccine. TCRdb's copy holds only in-frame clones and misses some; the assay was immunoSEQ multiplex PCR. The repertoire includes roughly 120,000 clones, over 75% of them detected once, and about 3.7% sits in the top ten. The source was peripheral blood, collected on day 0 of AZD1222 vaccination. Receptors originate from an adult in good health. The CDR3 runs from the conserved cysteine through the conserved F or W. D genes are given only for firm matches. Expanded clones are given a class, and other clones once, few, many or no size at all.

J gene	D gene	V gene	clone size	CDR3 DNA	CDR3 protein
TRBJ1-5	-	TRBV7-9	-	TGTGCCAGCAGCTCTGAAAAGAATCAGCCCCAGCATTTT	CASSSEKNQPQHF
TRBJ2-3	TRBD2	TRBV9	-	TGTGCCAGCATAAACCCCGGGGGGGCGGGGGAGAGCACAGATACGCAGTATTTT	CASINPGGAGESTDTQYF
TRBJ1-2	-	TRBV4-3	-	TGCGCCAGCAGCCAAGATATCGATCCGACAGCCTATGGCTACACCTTC	CASSQDIDPTAYGYTF
TRBJ1-1	TRBD1	TRBV3-1/TRBV3-2	once	TGTGCCAGCAGTCTAAGACAGGGAATGAACACTGAAGCTTTCTTT	CASSLRQGMNTEAFF
TRBJ1-5	-	TRBV2	-	TGTGCCAGCAGTGACGATAGGGTTGGGCAGCCCCAGCATTTT	CASSDDRVGQPQHF
TRBJ2-5	-	TRBV5-1	-	TGCGCCAGCAGCTCCACGACAGGACAAGAGACCCAGTACTTC	CASSSTTGQETQYF
TRBJ1-2	-	TRBV2	-	TGTGCCAGCAGCCGGGACGAGAACTATGGCTACACCTTC	CASSRDENYGYTF
TRBJ1-2	TRBD1	TRBV19	-	TGTGCCAGTAGTCCGGACAGGGGAACTGGCTACACCTTC	CASSPDRGTGYTF
TRBJ1-1	TRBD1	TRBV5-1	-	TGCGCCAGCAGCTTGCAGGGGGGGTTGAACACTGAAGCTTTCTTT	CASSLQGGLNTEAFF
TRBJ2-2	-	TRBV6-6	few	TGTGCCAGCAGTCCTCGCCACTCGGACAGCCAGTTCTCGACCGGGGAGCTGTTTTTT	CASSPRHSDSQFSTGELFF
TRBJ2-7	TRBD1	TRBV2	once	TGTGCCAGCGGCCGGGACAGGGGTTACGACGAGCAGTACTTC	CASGRDRGYDEQYF
TRBJ1-6	-	TRBV6-4	-	TGTGCCAGCAGTGCATCACCAGGGAATTCACCCCTCCACTTT	CASSASPGNSPLHF
TRBJ1-1	-	TRBV9	-	TGTGCCAGCAGCGTAGTTGGGGGACTGGTCACTGAAGCTTTCTTT	CASSVVGGLVTEAFF
TRBJ1-6	-	TRBV12-3/TRBV12-4	-	TGTGCCAGCAGTTTTCCCAAATATTCACCCCTCCACTTT	CASSFPKYSPLHF
TRBJ1-1	-	TRBV18	once	TGTGCCAGCTCACCTTGGTCCCAGAACACTGAAGCTTTCTTT	CASSPWSQNTEAFF
TRBJ2-7	-	TRBV28	few	TGTGCCAGCAGTCCCCCTAAGACGGAATACGAGCAGTACTTC	CASSPPKTEYEQYF
TRBJ1-2	-	TRBV2	once	TGTGCCAGCAAATGGGGGGCAGGGGCAATTGGTGGCTACACCTTC	CASKWGAGAIGGYTF
TRBJ1-4	-	TRBV9	-	TGTGCCAGCAGCCCCGTAGGGGTCCTTAATGAAAAACTGTTTTTT	CASSPVGVLNEKLFF
TRBJ1-4	-	TRBV4-3	-	TGCGCCAGCAGCCAAGTTAACGGACCGTTGAATGAAAAACTGTTTTTT	CASSQVNGPLNEKLFF
TRBJ1-1	TRBD1	TRBV11-1	few	TGTGCCAGCAGCCCACCAGGGGGGACGAACACTGAAGCTTTCTTT	CASSPPGGTNTEAFF
TRBJ1-3	-	TRBV6-5	-	TGTGCCAGCAGTTACGGTCGGGAAGTTGGAAACACCATATATTTT	CASSYGREVGNTIYF
TRBJ2-2	-	TRBV7-9	-	TGTGCCAGCAGCAGGACTTTACTGACGAGTAAAACCGGGGAGCTGTTTTTT	CASSRTLLTSKTGELFF
TRBJ1-1	-	TRBV5-5	-	TGTGCCAGCAGCACTCGCTATGGAGCAGTGCACACTGAAGCTTTCTTT	CASSTRYGAVHTEAFF
TRBJ2-7	TRBD1	TRBV19	-	TGTGCCAGTAGTACCGGGACAGCCCCCTACGAGCAGTACTTC	CASSTGTAPYEQYF
TRBJ2-7	TRBD1	TRBV7-8	-	TGTGCCAGCAGCTTATACCCGGGACAGGCCTACGAGCAGTACTTC	CASSLYPGQAYEQYF
TRBJ1-6	-	TRBV6-2/TRBV6-3	-	TGTGCCAGCAGTTACTCGACCGGACAGAATGCTTCACCCCTCCACTTT	CASSYSTGQNASPLHF
TRBJ1-2	-	TRBV5-6	-	TGTGCCAGCAGCTTTTTGTCAGGGCTTAACTATGGCTACACCTTC	CASSFLSGLNYGYTF
TRBJ1-3	-	TRBV5-1	-	TGCGCCAGCAGAGGGGGTGCTGGAAACACCATATATTTT	CASRGGAGNTIYF
TRBJ1-1	-	TRBV4-1	-	TGCGCCAGCAGCCAAGGATACCTGAACACTGAAGCTTTCTTT	CASSQGYLNTEAFF
TRBJ1-5	-	TRBV4-1	-	TGCGCCAGCAGCCAAACAACAGGGATCCTGGATGGGAGCCAGCCCCAGCATTTT	CASSQTTGILDGSQPQHF
TRBJ1-3	-	TRBV12-3/TRBV12-4	-	TGTGCCAGCAGTTACCTAGGAAACACCATATATTTT	CASSYLGNTIYF
TRBJ1-1	-	TRBV7-9	-	TGTGCCAGCACCTTGACAGGGAACACTGAAGCTTTCTTT	CASTLTGNTEAFF
TRBJ2-5	-	TRBV6-5	once	TGTGCCAGCACCCGAAGGGGGGGGACCCAAGAGACCCAGTACTTC	CASTRRGGTQETQYF
TRBJ1-2	-	TRBV7-9	-	TGTGCCAGCAGCTTAGAGCCATCGGTTGGCTACACCTTC	CASSLEPSVGYTF
TRBJ2-5	TRBD2	TRBV9	-	TGTGCCAGCAGCGTAGGGGGACTAACCCAAGAGACCCAGTACTTC	CASSVGGLTQETQYF
TRBJ1-2	-	TRBV5-6	-	TGTGCCAGCAGCTCGAGCAGGGGATATGACTATGGCTACACCTTC	CASSSSRGYDYGYTF
TRBJ2-5	-	TRBV6-5	-	TGTGCCAGCAGTCTAGTTGCGGGCGGAGAGACCCAGTACTTC	CASSLVAGGETQYF
TRBJ2-7	-	TRBV12-3/TRBV12-4	-	TGTGCCAGCAGTTTATTGGACGAGCAGTACTTC	CASSLLDEQYF
TRBJ1-2	-	TRBV12-3/TRBV12-4	-	TGTGCCAGCAGCCCTGACACCTACTATGGCTACACCTTC	CASSPDTYYGYTF
TRBJ1-6	TRBD1	TRBV6-6	once	TGTGCCAGTTCCAGGACAGGCCTAGTGAATTCACCCCTCCACTTT	CASSRTGLVNSPLHF
TRBJ1-1	-	TRBV5-1	-	TGCGCCAGCAGCTCCGGAGGGGGCACTGAAGCTTTCTTT	CASSSGGGTEAFF
TRBJ1-1	-	TRBV7-9	-	TGTGCCAGCAGCCAGGGCCGCACTGAAGCTTTCTTT	CASSQGRTEAFF
TRBJ1-2	TRBD1	TRBV7-9	-	TGTGCCAGCAGCTCCGGGGGGGACCCGGGACAGGGGAATGGCTACACCTTC	CASSSGGDPGQGNGYTF